This T cell receptor (beta chain) was observed in a study of T cell changes during pregnancy in multiple sclerosis (dated by TCRdb to between 2017 and 2020). Concerning the study at large: The study looked at changes in the T cell repertoire across pregnancy in women with multiple sclerosis.

With regard to this clone: The antigen it recognizes is unknown. No per-base quality is available; no much larger clone lies one base away.

According to the germline V gene, CDR1 reads SGDLS and CDR2 reads YYNGEE. Trimming costs V 5 bases and J 0 bases, and their ends lie 18 bases apart. The CDR3 sequence holds 16 residues, the cysteine and phenylalanine included. Of all the DNA, just the CDR3 is kept, 48 bases in frame from base 1. To prepare the library, the immunoSEQ multiplex PCR assay was applied. TCRdb limited this immuneACCESS table to in-frame rearrangements with V and J called. A share of clones is missing; checked studies link under half to unresolved V genes, and the rest is unexplained. Within this sample are some 70,000 clones, with 75% to 95% of them counted one time only. The top ten constitute about 5.8% of the sample.

The rearranged chain carries TRBV9 and TRBJ2-7; perhaps TRBD2 is the D gene, with 5 bases matching. Specimen: CD8+ T cells from peripheral blood mononuclear cells, collected before pregnancy. The receptor was derived from a female donor with multiple sclerosis, enrolled in a pregnancy study. In nucleotide form, the sequence is TGTGCCAGCAGTCACTCCCCGGGGTTACCCTCCTACGAGCAGTACTTC. Protein translation: CASSHSPGLPSYEQYF.